This is a list of T cell receptor beta chains from one sample in a study of shared clonotypes between healthy human individuals. The repertoire was sequenced with immunoSEQ multiplex PCR; TCRdb's copy has only in-frame clones and lacks some. The sample lists about 1 million clones, around four fifths occurring once. Input material: memory CD4+ T cells sorted from blood. These receptors originate from a man younger than 35 in good health. Each CDR3 is given with its conserved first and last residue. Each record gives: D gene, clone size, V gene, J gene, CDR3 protein, CDR3 DNA. The D gene is left open where the match is weak. For some rows the clone size is stated as once, few or many, or as a class when expanded; others skip it.

D gene: NA
clone size: NA
V gene: TRBV25-1
J gene: TRBJ2-3
CDR3 protein: CASSGQASTDTQYF
CDR3 DNA: TGTGCCAGCAGTGGACAGGCTTCCACAGATACGCAGTATTTT

D gene: NA
clone size: NA
V gene: TRBV27
J gene: TRBJ1-5
CDR3 protein: CASANRINQPQHF
CDR3 DNA: TGTGCCAGCGCTAACAGGATCAATCAGCCCCAGCATTTT

D gene: TRBD2
clone size: NA
V gene: TRBV4-3
J gene: TRBJ2-3
CDR3 protein: CASSPMPSGGSTDTQYF
CDR3 DNA: TGCGCCAGCAGCCCGATGCCCAGCGGGGGTAGCACAGATACGCAGTATTTT

D gene: NA
clone size: NA
V gene: TRBV7-2
J gene: TRBJ1-1
CDR3 protein: CASSVQGPNTEAFF
CDR3 DNA: TGTGCCAGCAGCGTACAGGGCCCGAACACTGAAGCTTTCTTT

D gene: NA
clone size: NA
V gene: TRBV7-2
J gene: TRBJ1-4
CDR3 protein: CASSLEGLPNEKLFF
CDR3 DNA: TGTGCCAGCAGCTTAGAGGGGTTGCCTAATGAAAAACTGTTTTTT

D gene: NA
clone size: once
V gene: TRBV28
J gene: TRBJ2-7
CDR3 protein: CASSSSGFYEQYF
CDR3 DNA: TGTGCCAGCAGTTCGTCAGGGTTTTACGAGCAGTACTTC

D gene: NA
clone size: once
V gene: TRBV5-4
J gene: TRBJ1-3
CDR3 protein: CASSLGTFSGNTIYF
CDR3 DNA: TGTGCCAGCAGCTTGGGGACCTTCTCTGGAAACACCATATATTTT

D gene: NA
clone size: once
V gene: TRBV7-2
J gene: TRBJ1-6
CDR3 protein: CASSLEGARSPLHF
CDR3 DNA: TGTGCCAGCAGCTTAGAAGGGGCAAGGTCACCCCTCCACTTT

D gene: NA
clone size: few
V gene: TRBV19
J gene: TRBJ1-2
CDR3 protein: CASSIVGPSYGYTF
CDR3 DNA: TGTGCCAGTAGTATAGTGGGACCGAGCTATGGCTACACCTTC

D gene: NA
clone size: NA
V gene: TRBV29-1
J gene: TRBJ2-7
CDR3 protein: CSVGRESYEQYF
CDR3 DNA: TGCAGCGTTGGCAGGGAGAGCTACGAGCAGTACTTC

D gene: NA
clone size: medium-sized
V gene: TRBV19
J gene: TRBJ1-2
CDR3 protein: CASSILGYDGYTF
CDR3 DNA: TGTGCCAGTAGTATTTTGGGCTACGACGGCTACACCTTC

D gene: TRBD1
clone size: once
V gene: TRBV7-3
J gene: TRBJ1-2
CDR3 protein: CASSPQGAPGGYTF
CDR3 DNA: TGTGCCAGCAGCCCACAGGGGGCGCCGGGCGGCTACACCTTC

D gene: TRBD2
clone size: NA
V gene: TRBV10-3
J gene: TRBJ2-1
CDR3 protein: CAISPGLVYNEQFF
CDR3 DNA: TGTGCCATCAGCCCGGGACTAGTTTACAATGAGCAGTTCTTC

D gene: NA
clone size: NA
V gene: TRBV27
J gene: TRBJ2-1
CDR3 protein: CASRAPLYNEQFF
CDR3 DNA: TGTGCCAGCAGGGCCCCACTGTACAATGAGCAGTTCTTC

D gene: TRBD2
clone size: NA
V gene: TRBV9
J gene: TRBJ2-5
CDR3 protein: CASSATVAGGSETQYF
CDR3 DNA: TGTGCCAGCAGCGCAACTGTAGCGGGGGGCTCAGAGACCCAGTACTTC

D gene: NA
clone size: NA
V gene: TRBV2
J gene: TRBJ1-5
CDR3 protein: CASSERQGTGQPQHF
CDR3 DNA: TGTGCCAGCAGTGAAAGGCAGGGAACCGGCCAGCCCCAGCATTTT